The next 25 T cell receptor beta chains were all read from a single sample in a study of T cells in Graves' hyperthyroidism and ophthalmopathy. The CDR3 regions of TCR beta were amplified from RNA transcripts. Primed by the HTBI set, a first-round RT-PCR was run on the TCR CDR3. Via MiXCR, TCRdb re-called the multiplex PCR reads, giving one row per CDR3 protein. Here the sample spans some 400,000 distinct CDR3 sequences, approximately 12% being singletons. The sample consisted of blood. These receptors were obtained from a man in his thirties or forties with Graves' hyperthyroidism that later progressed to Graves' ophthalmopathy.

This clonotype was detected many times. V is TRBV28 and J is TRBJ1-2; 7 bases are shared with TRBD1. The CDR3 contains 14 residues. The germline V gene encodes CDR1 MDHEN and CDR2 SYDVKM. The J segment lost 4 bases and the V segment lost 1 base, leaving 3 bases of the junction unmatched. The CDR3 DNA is TGTGCCAGCAGTTTATCGGGGACAGTCTATGGCTACACCTTC. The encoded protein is CASSLSGTVYGYTF.

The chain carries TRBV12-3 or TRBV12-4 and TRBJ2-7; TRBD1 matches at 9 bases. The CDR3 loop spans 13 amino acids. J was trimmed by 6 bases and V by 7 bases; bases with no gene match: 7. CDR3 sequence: CASTKQGAGEQYF. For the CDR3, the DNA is TGTGCCAGCACTAAACAGGGGGCTGGCGAGCAGTACTTC.

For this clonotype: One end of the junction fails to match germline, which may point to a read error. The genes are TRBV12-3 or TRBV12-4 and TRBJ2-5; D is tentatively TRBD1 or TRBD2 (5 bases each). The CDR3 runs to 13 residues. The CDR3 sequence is CVSSLGPKETQYF. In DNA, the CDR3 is TGTGTCAGCAGTTTGGGACCGAAAGAGACCCAGTACTTC.

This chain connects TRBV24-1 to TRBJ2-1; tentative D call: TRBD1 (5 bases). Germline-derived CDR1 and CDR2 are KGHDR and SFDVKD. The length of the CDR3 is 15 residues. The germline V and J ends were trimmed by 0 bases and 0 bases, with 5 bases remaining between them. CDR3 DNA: TGTGCCACCAGTGATTTGAGGGGCTCCTACAATGAGCAGTTCTTC. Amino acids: CATSDLRGSYNEQFF.

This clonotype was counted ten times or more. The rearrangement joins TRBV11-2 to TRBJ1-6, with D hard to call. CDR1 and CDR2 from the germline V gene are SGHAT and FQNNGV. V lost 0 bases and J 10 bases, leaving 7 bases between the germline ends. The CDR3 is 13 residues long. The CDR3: CASSLDARSPLHF. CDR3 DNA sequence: TGTGCCAGCAGCTTAGATGCCCGCTCACCCCTCCACTTT.

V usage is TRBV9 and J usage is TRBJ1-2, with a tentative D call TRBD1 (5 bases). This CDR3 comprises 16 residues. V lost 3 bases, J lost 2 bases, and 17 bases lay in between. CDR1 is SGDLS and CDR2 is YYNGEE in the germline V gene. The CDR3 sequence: CASSDAQGVQNYGYTF. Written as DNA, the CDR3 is TGTGCCAGCAGCGACGCCCAGGGAGTCCAAAACTATGGCTACACCTTC.

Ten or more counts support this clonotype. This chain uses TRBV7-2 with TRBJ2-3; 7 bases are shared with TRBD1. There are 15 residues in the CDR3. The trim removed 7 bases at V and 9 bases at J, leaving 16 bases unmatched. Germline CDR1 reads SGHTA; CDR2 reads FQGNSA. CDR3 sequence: CASNKQGLEKITQYF. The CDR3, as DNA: TGTGCCAGCAACAAACAGGGGTTAGAGAAGATAACGCAGTATTTT.

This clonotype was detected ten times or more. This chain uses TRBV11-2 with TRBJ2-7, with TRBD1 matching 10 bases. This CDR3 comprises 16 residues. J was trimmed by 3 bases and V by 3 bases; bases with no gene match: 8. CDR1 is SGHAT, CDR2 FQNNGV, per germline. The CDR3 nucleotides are TGTGCCAGCAGCTTCGAGAGGGGACAGGGGAACTACGAGCAGTACTTC. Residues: CASSFERGQGNYEQYF. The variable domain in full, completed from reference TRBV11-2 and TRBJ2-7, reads EAGVAQSPRYKIIEKRQSVAFWCNPISGHATLYWYQQILGQGPKLLIQFQNNGVVDDSQLPKDRFSAERLKGVDSTLKIQPAKLEDSAVYLCASSFERGQGNYEQYFGPGTRLTVT.

The CDR3 DNA is TGCAGTGCTATCCGGGACTCCTACGAGCAGTACTTC. The encoded protein is CSAIRDSYEQYF. The chain carries TRBV20-1 and TRBJ2-7, with a possible D match to TRBD2 (5 bases). Germline V lookup: CDR1 DFQATT, CDR2 SNEGSKA (reference sequence). CDR3 length: 12 residues. Trimming left V 4 bases short and J 0 bases short, with 7 bases between.

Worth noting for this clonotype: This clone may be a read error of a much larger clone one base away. Here the CDR3 reads CASIWDRATRPQHF. The CDR3 DNA is TGTGCCAGCATTTGGGACAGGGCTACCCGGCCCCAGCATTTT. The gene calls are TRBV12-3 or TRBV12-4 and TRBJ1-5; 9 nucleotides agree with TRBD1. J gave up 9 bases and V 7 bases, and 10 bases lay outside the gene matches. The CDR3 runs to 14 residues.

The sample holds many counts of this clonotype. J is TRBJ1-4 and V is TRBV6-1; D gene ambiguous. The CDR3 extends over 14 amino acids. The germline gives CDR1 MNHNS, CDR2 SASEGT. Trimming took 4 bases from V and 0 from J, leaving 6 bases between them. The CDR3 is CASSGRSTNEKLFF. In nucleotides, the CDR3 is TGTGCCAGCAGTGGTCGTTCAACTAATGAAAAACTGTTTTTT.

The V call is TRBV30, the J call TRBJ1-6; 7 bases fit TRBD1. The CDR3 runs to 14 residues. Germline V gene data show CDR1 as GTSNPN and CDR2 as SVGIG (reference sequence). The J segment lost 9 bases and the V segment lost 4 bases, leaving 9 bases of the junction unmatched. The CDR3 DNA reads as TGTGCCTGGACCGGGGACAGCCCAATTTCACCCCTCCACTTT. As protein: CAWTGDSPISPLHF.

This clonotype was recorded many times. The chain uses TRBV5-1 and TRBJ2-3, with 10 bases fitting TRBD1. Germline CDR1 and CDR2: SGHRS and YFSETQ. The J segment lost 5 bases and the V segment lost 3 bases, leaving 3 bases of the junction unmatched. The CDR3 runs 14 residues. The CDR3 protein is CASSYGQGEDTQYF. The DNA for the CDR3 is TGCGCCAGCAGCTATGGACAGGGGGAAGATACGCAGTATTTT.

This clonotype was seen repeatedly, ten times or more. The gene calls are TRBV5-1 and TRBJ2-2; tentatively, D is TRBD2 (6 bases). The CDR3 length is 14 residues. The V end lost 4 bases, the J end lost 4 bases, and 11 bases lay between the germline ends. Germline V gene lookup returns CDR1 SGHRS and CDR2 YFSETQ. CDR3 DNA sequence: TGCGCCAGCAGCCTGGGAGGTCGCACCGGGGAGCTGTTTTTT. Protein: CASSLGGRTGELFF.

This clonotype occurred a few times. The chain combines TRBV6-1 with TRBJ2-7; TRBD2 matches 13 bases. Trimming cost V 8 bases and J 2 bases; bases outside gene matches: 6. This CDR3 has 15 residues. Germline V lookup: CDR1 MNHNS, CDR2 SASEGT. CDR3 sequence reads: CASGLGLAGPYEQYF. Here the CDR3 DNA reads TGTGCCAGCGGGTTGGGACTAGCGGGACCCTACGAGCAGTACTTC.

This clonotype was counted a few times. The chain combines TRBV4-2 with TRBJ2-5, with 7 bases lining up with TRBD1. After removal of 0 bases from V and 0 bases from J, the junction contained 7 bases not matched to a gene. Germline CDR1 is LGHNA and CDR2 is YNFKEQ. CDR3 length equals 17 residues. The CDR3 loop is CASSQEDLQGHQETQYF. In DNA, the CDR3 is TGTGCCAGCAGCCAAGAGGACCTACAGGGGCACCAAGAGACCCAGTACTTC.

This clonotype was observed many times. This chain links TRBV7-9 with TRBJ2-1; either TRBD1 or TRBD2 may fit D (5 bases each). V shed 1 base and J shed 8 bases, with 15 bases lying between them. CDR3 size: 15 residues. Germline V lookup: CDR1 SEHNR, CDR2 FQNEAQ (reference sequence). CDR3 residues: CASSLVGVNADEQFF. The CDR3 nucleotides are TGTGCCAGCAGCTTAGTGGGGGTCAATGCGGATGAGCAGTTCTTC.

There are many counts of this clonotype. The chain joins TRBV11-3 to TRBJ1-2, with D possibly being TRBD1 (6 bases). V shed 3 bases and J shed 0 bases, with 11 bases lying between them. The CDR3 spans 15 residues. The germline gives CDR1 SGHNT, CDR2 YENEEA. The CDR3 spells CASSLDSESNYGYTF. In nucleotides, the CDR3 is TGTGCCAGCAGCTTGGACAGCGAATCTAACTATGGCTACACCTTC.

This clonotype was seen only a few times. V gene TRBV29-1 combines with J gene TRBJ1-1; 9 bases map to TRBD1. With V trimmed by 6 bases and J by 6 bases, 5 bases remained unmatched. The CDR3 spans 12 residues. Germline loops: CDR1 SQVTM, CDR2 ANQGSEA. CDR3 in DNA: TGCAGCGTGGGGACAGGGAGGGCTGAAGCTTTCTTT. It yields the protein CSVGTGRAEAFF.

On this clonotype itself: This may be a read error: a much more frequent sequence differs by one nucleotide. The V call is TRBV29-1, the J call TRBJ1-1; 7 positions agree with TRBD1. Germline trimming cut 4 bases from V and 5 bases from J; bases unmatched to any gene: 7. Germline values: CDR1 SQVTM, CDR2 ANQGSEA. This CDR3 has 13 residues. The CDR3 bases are TGCAGCGTTGGGGGGCAGGGGGGGACTGAAGCTTTCTTT. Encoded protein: CSVGGQGGTEAFF.

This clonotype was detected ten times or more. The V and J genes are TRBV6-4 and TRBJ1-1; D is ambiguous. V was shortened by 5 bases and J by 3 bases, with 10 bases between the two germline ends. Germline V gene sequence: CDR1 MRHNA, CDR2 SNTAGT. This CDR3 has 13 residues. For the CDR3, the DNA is TGTGCCAGCAGTATGACCCCGGACACTGAAGCTTTCTTT. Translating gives CASSMTPDTEAFF.

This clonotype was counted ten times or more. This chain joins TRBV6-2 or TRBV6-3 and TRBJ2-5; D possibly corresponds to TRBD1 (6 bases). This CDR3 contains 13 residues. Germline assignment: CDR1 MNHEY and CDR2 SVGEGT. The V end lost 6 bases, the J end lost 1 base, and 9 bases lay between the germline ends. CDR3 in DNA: TGTGCCAGCAGACGGGACATCCAAGAGACCCAGTACTTC. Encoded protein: CASRRDIQETQYF.

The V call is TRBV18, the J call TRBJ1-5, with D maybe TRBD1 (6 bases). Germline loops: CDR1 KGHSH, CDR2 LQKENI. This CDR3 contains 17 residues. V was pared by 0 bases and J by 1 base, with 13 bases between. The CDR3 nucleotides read TGTGCCAGCTCACCACCCTTTGGGAGGGGGAGCAATCAGCCCCAGCATTTT. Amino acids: CASSPPFGRGSNQPQHF.

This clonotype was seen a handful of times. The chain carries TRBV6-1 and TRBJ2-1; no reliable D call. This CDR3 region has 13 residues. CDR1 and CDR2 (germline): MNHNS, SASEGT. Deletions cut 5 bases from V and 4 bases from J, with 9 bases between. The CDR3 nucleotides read TGTGCCAGCAGTCAACAGCCTTACAATGAGCAGTTCTTC. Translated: CASSQQPYNEQFF.

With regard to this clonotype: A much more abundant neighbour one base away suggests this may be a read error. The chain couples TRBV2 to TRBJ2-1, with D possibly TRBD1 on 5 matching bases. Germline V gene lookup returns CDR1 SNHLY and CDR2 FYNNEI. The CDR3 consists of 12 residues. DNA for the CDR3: TGTGCCAGCTCTGACCAGGACAATGAGCGGTTCTTC. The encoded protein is CASSDQDNERFF.